This TCR beta chain was sequenced in a study of Ad26.COV2.S vaccination and SARS-CoV-2 variants (dated by TCRdb to the early 2020s). The study in broad terms: Vaccine-arm donors came from COV1001, a multicentre, randomized, double-blind, placebo-controlled phase I-IIa trial of Ad26.COV2.S in healthy adults. Trial participants were randomized into five groups of five: low-dose or high-dose Ad26.COV2.S given once or twice, or placebo on both occasions. The specificity and breadth of SARS-CoV-2-reactive T cell receptors after Ad26.COV2.S vaccination were assessed by TCRbeta repertoire sequencing. The TCR-sequenced set comprised approximately 32 samples: approximately 19 Ad26.COV2.S vaccine recipients, 5 placebo recipients and 8 SARS-CoV-2 convalescent individuals. Throughout the experiments and outcome assessment, investigators stayed blinded to trial group allocation. Dosing of Ad26.COV2.S was intramuscular, at either 5x10^10 or 1x10^11 viral particles, delivered as one shot or as two shots spaced 56 days apart. Study-wide conclusions, independent of this receptor: Higher spike-specific TCR breadth was observed in Ad26.COV2.S recipients than in placebo recipients (P = 0.0014). After vaccination, spike-specific CD8+ and CD4+ T cell responses were reported to show substantial breadth. Comparable non-spike TCR breadth was observed between vaccine and placebo recipients, consistent with only spike being contained in the vaccine. Comparing responses between vaccine doses or regimens was not something the study was powered to do. The authors noted that the TCR breadth and depth analyses may have underestimated total T cell responses.

The treatment or condition label, read with the paper, signifies: around 19 received Ad26.COV2.S at low or high dose, single or two shots; about 5 received placebo; per-sample allocation not given. Repertoires of vaccine and placebo recipients were sequenced from samples collected on day 63 after the first injection. Between 29 July and 7 August 2020, Cohort 1b enrolled 20 to 30 adults aged 18-55 years at one site in Boston, USA. Ad26.COV2.S was a replication-incompetent adenovirus type 26 vector expressing a prefusion-stabilized SARS-CoV-2 spike protein from the original Wuhan strain. Via the germline V gene (reference sequence), CDR1 is LGHDT and CDR2 YNNKEL. The CDR3, cysteine through phenylalanine, is 16 amino acids long. Of all the DNA, just the CDR3 is kept, 48 bases in frame from base 1. V lost 2 bases and J lost 7 bases; the stretch between them is 18 bases long. The immunoSEQ Assay was the method used to sequence TCRbeta CDR3 regions. After extraction, genomic DNA underwent amplification by bias-controlled multiplex PCR, followed by high-throughput sequencing. In the authors' own workflow: To quantify the absolute abundance of each unique TCRbeta CDR3 region, sequences were collapsed and filtered. T cell fraction was estimated by normalization of TCRbeta template counts to usable DNA, with usable DNA being measured through amplification of reference genes present in all nucleated cells. Repertoire TCRs were annotated as SARS-CoV-2-specific by exact matching of V gene, CDR3 amino acid sequence and J gene to a known reactive TCR set. The reference SARS-CoV-2 TCR set was derived from MIRA and filtered for enrichment in COVID-19-positive ImmuneCODE repertoires, a step that removed public or cross-reactive TCRs. Drawing on the MIRA antigens, annotated TCRs were analysed further at the level of specific ORF or position within ORF. Breadth was defined as the number of annotated unique rearrangements divided by the total number of unique productive rearrangements, and depth was defined as the summed frequency of the annotated unique rearrangements. Two-sided Wilcoxon rank-sum tests were used to compare TCR breadth between groups. The clones in this table, taken by TCRdb from immuneACCESS, are in-frame only. Not every clone is retained; where verified, under half of the shortfall comes from an unresolved V gene, and the cause of the rest is unknown. V, J and clone size were drawn from that table, and D and trimming were deduced from the DNA. The table for this sample lists approximately 400,000 clones; under 90% of them were counted only once. The top ten constitute approximately 7% of the sample.

As concerns this clone: Its antigen is still unknown. Per-base qualities were not stored, and no clone one base away is much larger.

The rearrangement combines TRBV3-1 (or the pseudogene TRBV3-2) with TRBJ2-1; matching of 7 bases hints at TRBD2 as the D gene. The clonotype originates from a person between 18 and 65 years old who received the Ad26.COV2.S COVID-19 vaccine or a placebo. The sample consisted of peripheral blood, taken in a trial of Ad26.COV2.S vaccine versus placebo. The DNA is TGTGCCAGCAGCCAAAGGGTCGTTCGGGGGGCTAATGAGCAGTTCTTC. It specifies CASSQRVVRGANEQFF.